These 20 T cell receptor beta chains were all obtained from the same sample, sequenced in a study of cytomegalovirus exposure and HLA in healthy donors. The study ran its PCR with 60 Vbeta and 13 Jbeta primers. The assay was immunoSEQ multiplex PCR, and TCRdb's table has in-frame clones only and misses some. The table has about 85,000 clones, 80% seen once. Sequencing was done on a sample of PBMCs. All receptors derive from a woman between 45 and 65 years old in good health and CMV-seropositive.

CDR3 protein: CASSTDGMNTGELFF. CDR3 DNA: TGCGCCAGCAGCACGGACGGGATGAACACCGGGGAGCTGTTTTTT. The J gene is TRBJ2-2, the V gene TRBV5-1; D is possibly TRBD2 (5 bases). The CDR3 contains 15 residues. CDR1 is SGHRS, CDR2 YFSETQ, per germline. V gave up 4 bases and J gave up 1 base, with 11 bases separating them.

J is TRBJ2-5 and V is TRBV5-4; unclear D gene. The CDR3 is 15 residues long. Germline V gene data show CDR1 as SGHNT and CDR2 as YYREEE (reference sequence). The V and J ends lost 0 bases and 3 bases respectively, with 12 bases between them. The CDR3 DNA is TGTGCCAGCAGCTTGGCCAGTGCAGTCGAAGAGACCCAGTACTTC. Translating it yields CASSLASAVEETQYF.

This chain uses TRBV11-2 with TRBJ1-1; D not resolved. Germline V lookup: CDR1 SGHAT, CDR2 FQNNGV. The CDR3 has 14 residues. The V end was cut by 3 bases, the J end by 5 bases, with 13 bases between. CDR3 sequence reads: CASSFRESGTEAFF. The DNA of the CDR3 is TGTGCCAGCAGCTTCCGGGAATCGGGGACTGAAGCTTTCTTT. The complete variable domain, with remaining parts taken from reference TRBV11-2 and TRBJ1-1, reads EAGVAQSPRYKIIEKRQSVAFWCNPISGHATLYWYQQILGQGPKLLIQFQNNGVVDDSQLPKDRFSAERLKGVDSTLKIQPAKLEDSAVYLCASSFRESGTEAFFGQGTRLTVV.

This chain links TRBV23-1 with TRBJ2-7, with 7 bases that match TRBD1. TRBV23-1 is designated an ORF whose function remains uncertain. V lost 4 bases and J lost 3; bases outside the gene matches: 6. The CDR3 runs 14 residues. The CDR3 spells CASSRGRQGYEQYV. CDR3 nucleotide sequence: TGCGCCAGCAGTCGCGGAAGACAGGGCTACGAGCAGTACGTC.

V and J are TRBV5-4 and TRBJ2-1, with D possibly matching TRBD2 (7 bases). Trimming took off 0 bases at V and 0 bases at J, with 10 bases between the two ends. This CDR3 is built from 16 residues. CDR1 is SGHNT, CDR2 YYREEE, per germline (reference sequence). The CDR3 bases are TGTGCCAGCAGCTTGGGCGGGGGCGACTCCTACAATGAGCAGTTCTTC. This gives the protein CASSLGGGDSYNEQFF.

This clone has a single count. The chain couples TRBV10-2 to TRBJ1-1; unclear D gene. Germline V gene lookup returns CDR1 WSHSY and CDR2 SAAADI. Trimming left V 5 bases short and J 1 base short, with 8 bases between. This CDR3 has 13 amino acids. The CDR3 region is CASSRERNTEAFF. Here the CDR3 DNA reads TGCGCCAGCAGTCGAGAGAGGAACACTGAAGCTTTCTTT.

The chain is built from TRBV7-9 and TRBJ1-6, with 9 positions matching TRBD1. V shed 5 bases and J 7 bases; nucleotides not matched to a gene: 3. The CDR3 is 14 residues long. Looked up from germline, CDR1 is SEHNR and CDR2 is FQNEAQ (reference sequence). The CDR3: CASSGGTGNSPLHF. CDR3 sequence (DNA): TGTGCCAGCAGCGGAGGGACAGGGAATTCACCCCTCCACTTT.

The chain uses TRBV2 and TRBJ2-1; unclear D gene. This CDR3 region has 14 residues. Germline V gene sequence: CDR1 SNHLY, CDR2 FYNNEI. Trimming pared 3 bases from V and 6 bases from J, leaving 12 bases between. CDR3 residues: CASSDVARGNEQFF. CDR3 in DNA: TGTGCCAGCAGTGACGTCGCTAGAGGCAATGAGCAGTTCTTC.

This clone occurred once. This chain links TRBV7-8 with TRBJ1-1, with 9 bases identical to TRBD1. The trim removed 5 bases at V and 1 base at J, leaving 5 bases unmatched. In germline, CDR1 is SGHVS, CDR2 FQNEAQ. This CDR3 has 15 residues. The DNA of the CDR3 is TGTGCCAGCAGCGCCATGACAGGGGGGAACACTGAAGCTTTCTTT. Its protein is CASSAMTGGNTEAFF. The full variable domain, rest sourced from reference TRBV7-8 and TRBJ1-1, is GAGVSQSPRYKVAKRGQDVALRCDPISGHVSLFWYQQALGQGPEFLTYFQNEAQLDKSGLPSDRFFAERPEGSVSTLKIQRTQQEDSAVYLCASSAMTGGNTEAFFGQGTRLTVV.

The chain is built from TRBV6-5 and TRBJ2-7; 7 nucleotides align to TRBD2. This CDR3 has 14 residues. CDR1 and CDR2 from the germline V gene are MNHEY and SVGAGI. This CDR3 is CAGSRSGIPYEQYV. The CDR3 DNA reads as TGTGCCGGCAGCCGAAGCGGGATTCCCTACGAGCAGTACGTC.

The sample holds a few counts of this clone. The J gene is TRBJ1-5, the V gene TRBV27; tentative D call: TRBD1 (5 bases). This CDR3 region has 14 residues. Trimming shortened V by 0 bases and J by 2 bases, and 5 bases separated the two germline ends. Germline V CDR1 and CDR2: MNHEY, SMNVEV (reference sequence). CDR3 loop: CASSLSTGNQPQHF. Written as DNA, the CDR3 is TGTGCCAGCAGTTTATCGACAGGCAATCAGCCCCAGCATTTT.

The CDR3 DNA sequence: TGCGCCAGCAGCTTAGGACAGCGTAATGAAAAACTGTTTTTT. This sequence encodes CASSLGQRNEKLFF. The chain has TRBV5-1 and TRBJ1-4; D may be TRBD1 (6 bases). Looked up from germline, CDR1 is SGHRS and CDR2 is YFSETQ. V lost 2 bases and J 4 bases, leaving 9 bases between the germline ends. The CDR3 spans 14 residues. The full variable domain, completed using reference TRBV5-1 and TRBJ1-4, is KAGVTQTPRYLIKTRGQQVTLSCSPISGHRSVSWYQQTPGQGLQFLFEYFSETQRNKGNFPGRFSGRQFSNSRSEMNVSTLELGDSALYLCASSLGQRNEKLFFGSGTQLSVL.

The table lists this clone with a few counts. The rearrangement links TRBV11-2 to TRBJ2-7, with TRBD1 matching 11 bases. Looked up from germline, CDR1 is SGHAT and CDR2 is FQNNGV. The ends lost 5 bases at V and 3 bases at J; junction bases unmatched: 6. The CDR3 is 15 amino acids. The DNA for the CDR3 is TGTGCCAGCAGCGGCCGGGACAGGGGGATCTACGAGCAGTACGTC. This translates into CASSGRDRGIYEQYV.

This chain connects TRBV30 to TRBJ1-1; D might be TRBD1 (5 bases). The CDR3 spans 14 residues. V was clipped by 3 bases and J by 7 bases, with 18 bases between them. Germline-derived CDR1 and CDR2 are GTSNPN and SVGIG (reference sequence). As DNA, the CDR3 is TGTGCCTGGAGCGATCCTGGCCGGGGGAGTGAAGCTTTCTTT. Translating it yields CAWSDPGRGSEAFF. The variable domain in full, with the rest retrieved from reference TRBV30 and TRBJ1-1, is SQTIHQWPATLVQPVGSPLSLECTVEGTSNPNLYWYRQAAGRGLQLLFYSVGIGQISSEVPQNLSASRPQDRQFILSSKKLLLSDSGFYLCAWSDPGRGSEAFFGQGTRLTVV.

V usage is TRBV28 and J usage is TRBJ1-2; 7 bases are a match to TRBD1. The CDR3 is made up of 18 amino acids. J gave up 5 bases and V 6 bases, and 21 bases lay outside the gene matches. Germline V gene lookup returns CDR1 MDHEN and CDR2 SYDVKM. CDR3 nucleotide sequence: TGTGCCAGCAGGTTTGTGGGACAGCCGGTTCCGCGTCCGTATGGCTACACCTTC. Protein product: CASRFVGQPVPRPYGYTF.

This chain joins TRBV30 and TRBJ1-5, with D possibly matching TRBD1 (5 bases). This CDR3 comprises 14 residues. The V end was cut by 3 bases, the J end by 6 bases, with 15 bases between. Germline V gene sequence: CDR1 GTSNPN, CDR2 SVGIG (reference sequence). This chain's CDR3 is CAWSWGDGAQPQHF. For the CDR3, the DNA is TGTGCCTGGAGCTGGGGGGACGGGGCTCAGCCCCAGCATTTT. Full variable domain (missing parts from reference TRBV30 and TRBJ1-5): SQTIHQWPATLVQPVGSPLSLECTVEGTSNPNLYWYRQAAGRGLQLLFYSVGIGQISSEVPQNLSASRPQDRQFILSSKKLLLSDSGFYLCAWSWGDGAQPQHFGDGTRLSIL.

V usage is TRBV2 and J usage is TRBJ2-1; 11 bases are shared with TRBD2. Per germline, CDR1 SNHLY and CDR2 FYNNEI. V shed 6 bases and J 5 bases; nucleotides not matched to a gene: 6. The CDR3 runs 15 residues. As DNA, the CDR3 is TGTGCCAGCAGCACCGGGACTAGCGGAGACAATGAGCAGTTCTTC. It is translated as CASSTGTSGDNEQFF.

This chain links TRBV19 with TRBJ1-5; D ambiguous. The CDR3 contains 13 residues. The V gene lost 7 bases and the J gene lost 2 bases, with 9 bases spanning the gap. From germline, CDR1 is LNHDA and CDR2 SQIVND (reference sequence). DNA for the CDR3: TGTGCCAGTACCGTACAAGGCAATCAGCCCCAGCATTTT. Encoded protein: CASTVQGNQPQHF.

The chain links TRBV4-1 to TRBJ2-4, with a weak D call TRBD2 (5 bases). V dropped 4 bases and J dropped 6 bases, with 16 bases sitting between them. Germline V gene data show CDR1 as MGHRA and CDR2 as YSYEKL. The CDR3 spans 15 residues. CDR3 DNA sequence: TGCGCCAGCAGCCCTTTGGGCCTAGCCGTAAACATTCAGTACTTC. Translation gives CASSPLGLAVNIQYF.

The rearrangement uses TRBV11-3 and TRBJ2-1; weak D call: TRBD2 (7 bases). V lost 3 bases, J lost 4 bases, and 13 bases lay in between. Germline V CDR1 and CDR2: SGHNT, YENEEA. The CDR3 has 15 residues. CDR3 amino acids: CASSFGRGVYNEQFF. The CDR3 DNA reads as TGTGCCAGCAGCTTTGGGAGGGGGGTATACAATGAGCAGTTCTTC.